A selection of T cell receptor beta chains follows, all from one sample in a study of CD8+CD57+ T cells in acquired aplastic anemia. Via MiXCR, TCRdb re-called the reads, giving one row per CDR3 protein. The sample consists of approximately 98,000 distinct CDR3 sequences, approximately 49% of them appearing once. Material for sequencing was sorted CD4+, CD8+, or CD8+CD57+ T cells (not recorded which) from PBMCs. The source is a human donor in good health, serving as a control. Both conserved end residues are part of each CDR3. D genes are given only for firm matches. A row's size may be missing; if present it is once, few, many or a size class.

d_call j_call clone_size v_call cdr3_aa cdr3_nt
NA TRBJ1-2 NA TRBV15 CATSRDLGRNYGYTF TGTGCCACCAGCAGAGATCTGGGCCGAAACTATGGCTACACCTTC
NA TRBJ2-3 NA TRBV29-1 CSASGVSTDTQYF TGCAGCGCCTCAGGGGTTTCGACAGATACGCAGTATTTT
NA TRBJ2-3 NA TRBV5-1 CASSLEGGLTGTQYF TGCGCCAGCAGCTTGGAGGGGGGTTTAACTGGGACGCAGTATTTT
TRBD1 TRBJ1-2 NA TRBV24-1 CATSDSRQGWSGYTF TGTGCCACCAGTGATTCCCGACAGGGCTGGTCGGGCTACACCTTC
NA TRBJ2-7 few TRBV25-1 CASSGGATYEQYF TGTGCCAGCAGTGGGGGGGCCACCTACGAGCAGTACTTC
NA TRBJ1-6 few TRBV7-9 CASSFQGTYNSPLHF TGTGCCAGCAGCTTTCAGGGGACCTATAATTCACCCCTCCACTTT
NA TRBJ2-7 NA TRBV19 CASSTWDRYEQYF TGTGCCAGTAGTACCTGGGATCGGTACGAGCAGTACTTC
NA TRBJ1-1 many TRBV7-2 CASSLTQNTEAFF TGTGCCAGCAGTCTGACACAGAACACTGAAGCTTTCTTT
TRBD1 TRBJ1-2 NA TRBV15 CASSQGALGGYTF TGTGCCAGCAGCCAGGGGGCGTTGGGTGGCTACACCTTC
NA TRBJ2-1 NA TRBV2 CASSGGKSCYNEQFF TGTGCCAGCAGTGGCGGGAAGAGCTGCTACAATGAGCAGTTCTTC
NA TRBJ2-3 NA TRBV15 CATSSFGGDTQYF TGTGCCACCAGCAGTTTTGGAGGAGATACGCAGTATTTT
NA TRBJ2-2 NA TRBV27 CASSLSWGHGNTGELFF TGTGCCAGCAGTTTATCCTGGGGACACGGGAACACCGGGGAGCTGTTTTTT
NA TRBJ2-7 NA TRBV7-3 CASSPLGQAGEQYF TGTGCCAGCAGCCCCCTAGGGCAGGCAGGCGAGCAGTACTTC
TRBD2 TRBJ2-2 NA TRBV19 CASSTVLAGDAGELFF TGTGCCAGTAGTACCGTACTAGCGGGAGACGCCGGGGAGCTGTTTTTT
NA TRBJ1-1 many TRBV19 CASSPGPGTEAFF TGTGCCAGTAGTCCTGGACCGGGGACTGAAGCTTTCTTT
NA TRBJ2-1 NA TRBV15 CATSRRGGESYNEQFF TGTGCCACCAGCAGACGTGGAGGGGAATCCTACAATGAGCAGTTCTTC
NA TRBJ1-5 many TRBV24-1 CATSGWGESEPQHF TGTGCCACCAGTGGGTGGGGGGAGTCGGAGCCCCAGCATTTT
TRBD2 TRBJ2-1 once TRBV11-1 CASSHSGIEQFF TGTGCCAGCAGTCATAGCGGGATTGAGCAGTTCTTC
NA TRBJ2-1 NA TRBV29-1 CSSPAQNNNEQFF TGCAGCTCACCAGCGCAGAACAACAATGAGCAGTTCTTC
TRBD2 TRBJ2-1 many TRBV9 CASSDTSGGNEQFF TGTGCCAGCAGCGACACTAGCGGGGGAAATGAGCAGTTCTTC
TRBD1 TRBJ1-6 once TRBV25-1 CASSDRTGVQNSPLHF TGTGCCAGCAGTGACCGGACAGGGGTGCAGAATTCACCCCTCCACTTT
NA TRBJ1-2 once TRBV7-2 CASSLRGYGYTF TGTGCCAGCAGCTTGAGGGGGTATGGCTACACCTTC
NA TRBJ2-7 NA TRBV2 CARGTSSYEQYF TGTGCCAGAGGGACATCCTCCTACGAGCAGTACTTC
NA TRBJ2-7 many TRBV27 CASRIRGPSYEQYF TGTGCCAGCAGAATCAGGGGACCGAGCTACGAGCAGTACTTC
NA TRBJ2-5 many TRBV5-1 CASSLDQETQYF TGCGCCAGCAGCTTGGACCAAGAGACCCAGTACTTC
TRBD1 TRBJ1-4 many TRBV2 CASLIDRAIATNEKLFF TGTGCCAGCTTAATCGACAGGGCTATAGCAACTAATGAAAAACTGTTTTTT
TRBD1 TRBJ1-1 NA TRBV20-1 CSASVFGTGFVTEAFF TGCAGTGCTAGCGTCTTTGGGACAGGGTTCGTCACTGAAGCTTTCTTT
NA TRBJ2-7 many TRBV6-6 CASSYSMGPPDEQYF TGTGCCAGCAGTTACTCGATGGGGCCCCCGGACGAGCAGTACTTC
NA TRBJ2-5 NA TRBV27 CASSLVRGSQETQYF TGTGCCAGCAGTTTGGTCAGGGGCTCCCAAGAGACCCAGTACTTC
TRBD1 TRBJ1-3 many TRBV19 CASSGGQSSGNTIYF TGTGCCAGTAGTGGGGGACAGAGCTCTGGAAACACCATATATTTT
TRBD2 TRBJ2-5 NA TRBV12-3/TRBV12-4 CASTQGLAGKETQYF TGTGCCAGCACCCAGGGACTAGCAGGAAAAGAGACCCAGTACTTC
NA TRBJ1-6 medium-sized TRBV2 CASSGTFVDSPLHF TGTGCCAGCAGCGGGACATTTGTCGACTCACCCCTCCACTTT
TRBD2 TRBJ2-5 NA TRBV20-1 CSARLRGGAETQYF TGCAGTGCTAGATTGCGCGGGGGGGCGGAGACCCAGTACTTC
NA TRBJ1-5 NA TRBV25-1 CATSWGRNQPQHF TGTGCCACCAGTTGGGGTAGGAATCAGCCCCAGCATTTT
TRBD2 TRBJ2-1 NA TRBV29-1 CSVELAGGGNEQFF TGCAGCGTTGAGCTAGCGGGGGGGGGTAATGAGCAGTTCTTC
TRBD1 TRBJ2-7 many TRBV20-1 CSARDGGQGAYEQYF TGCAGTGCTAGAGATGGGGGACAGGGGGCCTACGAGCAGTACTTC
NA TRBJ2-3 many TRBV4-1 CASSHLIGGLDTQYF TGCGCCAGCAGCCATCTTATTGGAGGGCTGGATACGCAGTATTTT
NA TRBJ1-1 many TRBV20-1 CSAGLWDGNTEAFF TGCAGTGCTGGGCTGTGGGACGGGAACACTGAAGCTTTCTTT
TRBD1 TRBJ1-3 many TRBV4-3 CASSQGTAGNTIYF TGCGCCAGCAGCCAGGGGACAGCTGGAAACACCATATATTTT
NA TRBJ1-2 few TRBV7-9 CASSLDYGGSGYTF TGTGCCAGCAGCTTAGATTACGGAGGGAGCGGCTACACCTTC
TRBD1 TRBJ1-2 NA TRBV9 CASSSGQVGGTF TGTGCCAGCAGTTCGGGACAGGTTGGTGGCACCTTC
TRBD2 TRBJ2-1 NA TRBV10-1 CASMRFAGGVVSYNEQFF TGCGCCAGCATGAGGTTTGCGGGGGGGGTCGTCTCCTACAATGAGCAGTTCTTC
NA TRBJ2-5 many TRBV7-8 CASSHRRTTQETQYF TGTGCCAGCAGCCACCGACGAACAACTCAAGAGACCCAGTACTTC
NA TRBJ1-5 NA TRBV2 CASSRLAGGPYSNQPQHF TGTGCCAGCAGCCGACTAGCGGGGGGTCCCTATAGCAATCAGCCCCAGCATTTT
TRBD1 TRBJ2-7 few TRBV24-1 CATSDHRQGQGNYEQYF TGTGCCACCAGTGATCATCGTCAAGGACAGGGAAACTACGAGCAGTACTTC
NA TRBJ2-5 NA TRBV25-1 CASSGGAGIETQYF TGTGCCAGCAGTGGGGGGGCCGGGATTGAGACCCAGTACTTC